The clone carrying this T cell receptor beta chain was detected once. Its antigen is still unknown. Here immunoSEQ multiplex PCR was the method, and the copy in TCRdb shows in-frame clones only, minus some. The table includes roughly 20,000 clones, more than 70% detected once. These data belong to a study of EBV T-cell therapy then PD-1 blockade in nasopharyngeal carcinoma. Treatment noted: AdE1-LMPpoly-expanded autologous EBV-specific T-cell therapy followed by anti-PD-1 nivolumab. Looked up from germline, CDR1 is SNHLY and CDR2 is FYNNEI. The CDR3 spans 12 residues. The V gene lost 10 bases and the J gene lost 8 bases, with 18 bases spanning the gap.

The chain joins TRBV2 to TRBJ2-7; D is possibly TRBD2 (5 bases). This sequence was found in a middle-aged man with nasopharyngeal carcinoma. This material consisted of CD8+ T cells from blood, taken around day 35 from a patient whose treatment included autologous EBV-specific T cells and nivolumab. The CDR3 bases are TGTGCCACCTCGGATAACGAGGGTAAGCAGTACTTC. As protein: CATSDNEGKQYF.